This T cell receptor (beta chain) was recovered during a study of blood T cell repertoires in COVID-19. Looking at the study overall: The United States, Italy and Spain were the sources of the acute and convalescent COVID-19 samples.

Methods used by the authors: From reference gene primer amplification, estimates of nucleated cell counts were derived. Produced via immunoSEQ multiplex PCR; TCRdb's table is partial and in-frame only. That table supplies the V and J calls and clone size; D and trimming were determined from the DNA. This table has just over 250,000 clones, approximately 86% appearing once. CDR3 size: 14 residues. CDR1 and CDR2 (germline): GTSNPN, SVGIG (reference sequence). V lost 3 bases to trimming and J lost 1 base; unmatched junction nucleotides: 6. The chain joins TRBV30 to TRBJ2-7; TRBD1 agrees at 7 bases. Material for sequencing was peripheral blood. The clonotype comes from a man in his forties or fifties who had recovered from COVID-19. This chain's CDR3 is CAWSRQGVSYEQYF. The CDR3 DNA follows: TGTGCCTGGAGCCGGCAGGGGGTTTCCTACGAGCAGTACTTC.